One TCR beta chain is described in this entry. These data belong to a study of blood T cells in healthy people across ages. Caucasian, healthy and from Russia, the donors were aged between roughly 6 and 100. Peripheral blood was drawn, ten milliliters per donor. The use of a sample-barcoded 5' primer and a J-beta primer mix characterized a second PCR of roughly 6 to 11 cycles. Sequencing of every sample gave 3 million or more CDR3-containing paired-end reads. MiXCR was run by TCRdb on the 5' RACE reads, yielding one entry per CDR3 protein. The table includes 1.5 million to 2 million distinct CDR3 sequences, about 50% detected once. This CDR3 is 17 amino acids long. The junction had 8 bases not matched to a gene; V was cut back by 0 bases and J by 8 bases. Germline CDR1 and CDR2: DFQATT and SNEGSKA (reference sequence).

Sequencing used blood. The chain recombines TRBV20-1 with TRBJ2-1, with 15 bases lining up with TRBD2. The clonotype was recovered from a woman in her 40s in good health. The CDR3 region is CSARDLGLAGGPHEQFF. The CDR3 DNA reads as TGCAGTGCTAGAGATCTCGGACTAGCGGGGGGGCCACATGAGCAGTTCTTC.